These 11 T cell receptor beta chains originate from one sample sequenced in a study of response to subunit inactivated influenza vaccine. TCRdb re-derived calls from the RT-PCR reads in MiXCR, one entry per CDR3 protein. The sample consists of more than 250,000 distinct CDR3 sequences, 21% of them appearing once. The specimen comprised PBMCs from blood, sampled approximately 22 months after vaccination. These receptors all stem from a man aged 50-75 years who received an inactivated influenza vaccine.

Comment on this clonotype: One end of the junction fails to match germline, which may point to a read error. This CDR3 is CSVRTGTGLQPQHF. CDR3 nucleotides: TGCAGTGTTAGAACCGGGACAGGACTCCAGCCCCAGCATTTT. This sequence joins TRBV20-1 and TRBJ1-5; TRBD1 matches 8 bases. This CDR3 has 14 amino acids. From germline, CDR1 is DFQATT and CDR2 SNEGSKA (reference sequence).

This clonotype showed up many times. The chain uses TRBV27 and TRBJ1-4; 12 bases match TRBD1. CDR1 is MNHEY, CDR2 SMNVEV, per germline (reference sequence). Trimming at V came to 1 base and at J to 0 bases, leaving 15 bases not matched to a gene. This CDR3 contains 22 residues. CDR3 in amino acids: CASSLYGTGGFGRYATNEKLFF. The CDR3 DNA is TGTGCCAGCAGTTTATACGGGACAGGGGGCTTTGGACGTTACGCAACTAATGAAAAACTGTTTTTT.

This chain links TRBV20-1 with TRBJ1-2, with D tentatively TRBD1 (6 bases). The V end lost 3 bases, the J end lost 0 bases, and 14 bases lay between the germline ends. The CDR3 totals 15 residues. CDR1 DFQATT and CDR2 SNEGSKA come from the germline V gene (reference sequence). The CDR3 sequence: CSARNPGVPNYGYTF. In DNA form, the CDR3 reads TGCAGTGCTAGGAATCCAGGGGTCCCTAACTATGGCTACACCTTC.

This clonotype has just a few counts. The CDR3 is CASSIAQGRGDYNEQFF. The CDR3 nucleotides read TGTGCCAGTAGTATAGCTCAAGGACGGGGGGATTACAATGAGCAGTTCTTC. The chain is built from TRBV19 and TRBJ2-1; 7 nucleotides agree with TRBD2. CDR3 length: 17 amino acids. Looked up from germline, CDR1 is LNHDA and CDR2 is SQIVND (reference sequence). The ends lost 1 base at V and 4 bases at J; junction bases unmatched: 10. Filled out from reference TRBV19 and TRBJ2-1, the complete variable domain reads DGGITQSPKYLFRKEGQNVTLSCEQNLNHDAMYWYRQDPGQGLRLIYYSQIVNDFQKGDIAEGYSVSREKKESFPLTVTSAQKNPTAFYLCASSIAQGRGDYNEQFFGPGTRLTVL.

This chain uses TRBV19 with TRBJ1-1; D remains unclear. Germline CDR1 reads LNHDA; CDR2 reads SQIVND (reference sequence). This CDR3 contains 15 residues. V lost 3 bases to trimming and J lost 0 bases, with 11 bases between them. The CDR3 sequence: CASSISSDLNTEAFF. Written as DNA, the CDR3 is TGTGCCAGTAGTATTAGTTCGGACCTGAACACTGAAGCTTTCTTT.

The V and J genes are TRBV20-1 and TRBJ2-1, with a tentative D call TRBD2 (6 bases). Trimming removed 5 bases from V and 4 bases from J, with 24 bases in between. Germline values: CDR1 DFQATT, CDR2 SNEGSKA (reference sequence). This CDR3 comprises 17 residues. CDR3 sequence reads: CSAAGELSGVGYNEQFF. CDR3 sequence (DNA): TGCAGTGCTGCCGGGGAGCTTAGCGGAGTTGGTTACAATGAGCAGTTCTTC.

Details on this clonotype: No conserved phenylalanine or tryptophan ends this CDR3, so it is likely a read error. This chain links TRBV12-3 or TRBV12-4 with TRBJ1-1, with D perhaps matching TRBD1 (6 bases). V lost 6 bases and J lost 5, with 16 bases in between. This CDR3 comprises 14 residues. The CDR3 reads CASSRLTGSTEAFL. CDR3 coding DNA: TGTGCCAGCAGCCGCCTTACAGGGTCGACTGAAGCTTTCTTA.

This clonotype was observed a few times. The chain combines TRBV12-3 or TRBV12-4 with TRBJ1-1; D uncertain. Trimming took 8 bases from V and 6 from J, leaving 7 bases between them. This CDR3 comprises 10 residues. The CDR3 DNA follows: TGTGCCAGCGGTTGGCCTGAAGCTTTCTTT. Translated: CASGWPEAFF.

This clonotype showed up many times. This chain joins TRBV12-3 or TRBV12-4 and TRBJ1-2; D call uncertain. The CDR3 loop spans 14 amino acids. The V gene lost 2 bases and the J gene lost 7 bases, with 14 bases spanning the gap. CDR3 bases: TGTGCCAGCAGTTTAAACTACGGCCGGAGTGGCTACACCTTC. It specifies CASSLNYGRSGYTF.

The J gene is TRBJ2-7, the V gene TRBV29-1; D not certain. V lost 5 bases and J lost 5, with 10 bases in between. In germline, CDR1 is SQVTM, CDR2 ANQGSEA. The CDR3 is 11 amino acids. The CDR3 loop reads CSVRVGNEQYF. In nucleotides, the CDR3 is TGCAGCGTTAGGGTGGGGAACGAGCAGTACTTC.

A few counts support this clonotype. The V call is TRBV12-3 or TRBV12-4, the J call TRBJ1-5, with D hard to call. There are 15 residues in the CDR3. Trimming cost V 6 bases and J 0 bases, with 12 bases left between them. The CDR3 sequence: CASRRSGDSNQPQHF. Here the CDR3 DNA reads TGTGCCAGCAGAAGGTCTGGGGATAGCAATCAGCCCCAGCATTTT.